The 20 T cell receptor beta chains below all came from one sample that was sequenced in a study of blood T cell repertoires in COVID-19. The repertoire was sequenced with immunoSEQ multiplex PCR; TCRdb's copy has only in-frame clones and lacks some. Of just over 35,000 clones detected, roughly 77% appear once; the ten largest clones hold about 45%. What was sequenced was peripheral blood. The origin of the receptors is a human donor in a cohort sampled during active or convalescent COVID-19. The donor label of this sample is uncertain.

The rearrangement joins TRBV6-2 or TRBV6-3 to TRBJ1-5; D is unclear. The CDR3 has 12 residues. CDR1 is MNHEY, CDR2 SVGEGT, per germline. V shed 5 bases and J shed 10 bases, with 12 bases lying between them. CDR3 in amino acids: CASSPPSSPQHF. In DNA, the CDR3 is TGTGCCAGCAGTCCCCCCAGTTCTCCCCAGCATTTT.

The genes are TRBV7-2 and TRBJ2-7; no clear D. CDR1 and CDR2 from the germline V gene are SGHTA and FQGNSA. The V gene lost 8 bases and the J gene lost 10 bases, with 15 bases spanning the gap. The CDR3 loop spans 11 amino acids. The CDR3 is CASSSQSQQYF. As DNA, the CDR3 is TGTGCCAGCTCCTCCCAATCACAACAGTACTTC.

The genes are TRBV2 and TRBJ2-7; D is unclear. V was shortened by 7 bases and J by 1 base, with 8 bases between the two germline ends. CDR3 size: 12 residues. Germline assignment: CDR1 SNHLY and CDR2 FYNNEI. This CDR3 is CASKPVSYEQYF. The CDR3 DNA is TGTGCCAGCAAGCCCGTATCCTACGAGCAGTACTTC.

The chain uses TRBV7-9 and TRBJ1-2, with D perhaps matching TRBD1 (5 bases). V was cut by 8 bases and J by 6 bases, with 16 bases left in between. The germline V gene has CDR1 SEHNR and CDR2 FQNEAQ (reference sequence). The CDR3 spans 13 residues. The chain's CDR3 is CASGFRGSNGYTF. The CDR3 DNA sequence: TGTGCCAGCGGATTCCGGGGGTCGAATGGCTACACCTTC.

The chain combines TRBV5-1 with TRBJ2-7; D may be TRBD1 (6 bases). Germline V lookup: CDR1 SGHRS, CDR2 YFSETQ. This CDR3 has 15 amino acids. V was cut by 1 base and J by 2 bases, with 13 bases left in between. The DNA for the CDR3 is TGCGCCAGCAGCTTGTCTCCACAGGGCCCCTACGAGCAGTACTTC. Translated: CASSLSPQGPYEQYF.

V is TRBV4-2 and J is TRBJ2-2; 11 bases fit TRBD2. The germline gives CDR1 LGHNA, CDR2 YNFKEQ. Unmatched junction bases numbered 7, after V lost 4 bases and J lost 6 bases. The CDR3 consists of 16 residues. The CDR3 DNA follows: TGTGCCAGCAGCCGCTTACCGGGACTAGCGGCCGGGGAGCTGTTTTTT. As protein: CASSRLPGLAAGELFF.

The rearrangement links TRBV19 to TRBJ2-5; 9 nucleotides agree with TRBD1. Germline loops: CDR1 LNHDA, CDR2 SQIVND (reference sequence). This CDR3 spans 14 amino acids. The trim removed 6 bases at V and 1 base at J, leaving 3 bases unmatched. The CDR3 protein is CASRDRGGQETQYF. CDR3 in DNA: TGTGCCAGTAGGGACAGGGGAGGCCAAGAGACCCAGTACTTC.

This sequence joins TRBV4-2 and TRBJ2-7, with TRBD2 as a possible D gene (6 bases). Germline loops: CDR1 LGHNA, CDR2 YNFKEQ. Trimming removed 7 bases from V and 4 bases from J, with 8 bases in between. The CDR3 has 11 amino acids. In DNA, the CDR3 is TGTGCCAGCAATAGCGGTTACGAGCAGTACTTC. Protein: CASNSGYEQYF.

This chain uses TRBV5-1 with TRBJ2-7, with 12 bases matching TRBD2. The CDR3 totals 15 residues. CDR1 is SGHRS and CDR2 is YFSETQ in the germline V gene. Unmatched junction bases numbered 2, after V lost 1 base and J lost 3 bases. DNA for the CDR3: TGCGCCAGCAGCTTGACTAGCGGGAGGAGCTACGAGCAGTACTTC. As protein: CASSLTSGRSYEQYF. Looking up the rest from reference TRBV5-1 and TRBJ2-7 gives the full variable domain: KAGVTQTPRYLIKTRGQQVTLSCSPISGHRSVSWYQQTPGQGLQFLFEYFSETQRNKGNFPGRFSGRQFSNSRSEMNVSTLELGDSALYLCASSLTSGRSYEQYFGPGTRLTVT.

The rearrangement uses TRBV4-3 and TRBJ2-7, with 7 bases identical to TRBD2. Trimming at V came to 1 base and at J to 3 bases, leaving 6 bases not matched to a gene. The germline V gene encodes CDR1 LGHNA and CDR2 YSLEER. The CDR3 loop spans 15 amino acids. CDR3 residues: CASSQGAGAFYEQYF. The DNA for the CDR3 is TGCGCCAGCAGCCAAGGGGCGGGAGCCTTCTACGAGCAGTACTTC.

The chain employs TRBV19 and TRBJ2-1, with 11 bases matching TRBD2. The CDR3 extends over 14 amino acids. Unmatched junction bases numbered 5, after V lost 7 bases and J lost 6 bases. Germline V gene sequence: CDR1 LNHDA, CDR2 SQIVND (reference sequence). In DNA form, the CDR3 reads TGTGCCAGTAAACGAACTAGCGGGAGCAATGAGCAGTTCTTC. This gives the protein CASKRTSGSNEQFF. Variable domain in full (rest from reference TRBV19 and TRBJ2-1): DGGITQSPKYLFRKEGQNVTLSCEQNLNHDAMYWYRQDPGQGLRLIYYSQIVNDFQKGDIAEGYSVSREKKESFPLTVTSAQKNPTAFYLCASKRTSGSNEQFFGPGTRLTVL.

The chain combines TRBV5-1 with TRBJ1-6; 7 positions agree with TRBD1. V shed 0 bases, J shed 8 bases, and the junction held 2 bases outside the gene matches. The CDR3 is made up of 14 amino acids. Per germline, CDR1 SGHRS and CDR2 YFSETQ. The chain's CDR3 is CASSLGDRDSPLHF. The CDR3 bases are TGCGCCAGCAGCTTGGGGGACAGAGATTCACCCCTCCACTTT. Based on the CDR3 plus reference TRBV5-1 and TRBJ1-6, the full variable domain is KAGVTQTPRYLIKTRGQQVTLSCSPISGHRSVSWYQQTPGQGLQFLFEYFSETQRNKGNFPGRFSGRQFSNSRSEMNVSTLELGDSALYLCASSLGDRDSPLHFGNGTRLTVT.

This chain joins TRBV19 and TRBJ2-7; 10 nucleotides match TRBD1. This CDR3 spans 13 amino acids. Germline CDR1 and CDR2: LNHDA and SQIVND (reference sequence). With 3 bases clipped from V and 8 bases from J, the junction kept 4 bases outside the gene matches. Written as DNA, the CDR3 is TGTGCCAGTAGTATTCAGGGACAGGGGAAGCAGTACTTC. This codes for CASSIQGQGKQYF.

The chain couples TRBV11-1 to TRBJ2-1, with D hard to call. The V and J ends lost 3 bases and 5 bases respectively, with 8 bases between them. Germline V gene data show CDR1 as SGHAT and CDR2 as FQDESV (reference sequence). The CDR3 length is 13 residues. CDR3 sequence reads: CASSFGPHNEQFF. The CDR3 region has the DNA TGTGCCAGCAGCTTTGGGCCACACAATGAGCAGTTCTTC.

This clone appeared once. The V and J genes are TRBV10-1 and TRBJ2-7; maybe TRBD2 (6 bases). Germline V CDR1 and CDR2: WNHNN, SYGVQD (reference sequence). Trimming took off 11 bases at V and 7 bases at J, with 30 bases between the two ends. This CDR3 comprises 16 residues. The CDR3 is CARGEARDEGLGEQYF. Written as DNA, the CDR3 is TGCGCCCGTGGGGAAGCGCGGGACGAGGGCCTGGGGGAGCAGTACTTC.

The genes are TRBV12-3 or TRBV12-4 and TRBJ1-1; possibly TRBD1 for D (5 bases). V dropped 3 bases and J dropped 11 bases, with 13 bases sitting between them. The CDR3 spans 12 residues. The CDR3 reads CASSFVGARAFF. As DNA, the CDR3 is TGTGCCAGCAGTTTTGTAGGGGCGAGGGCTTTCTTT.

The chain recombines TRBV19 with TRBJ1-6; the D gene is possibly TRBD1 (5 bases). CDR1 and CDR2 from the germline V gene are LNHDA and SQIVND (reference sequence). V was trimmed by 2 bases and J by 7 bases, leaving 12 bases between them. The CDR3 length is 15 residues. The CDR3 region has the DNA TGTGCCAGTAGTATAACGGCAGGGAGGAATTCACCCCTCCACTTT. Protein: CASSITAGRNSPLHF.

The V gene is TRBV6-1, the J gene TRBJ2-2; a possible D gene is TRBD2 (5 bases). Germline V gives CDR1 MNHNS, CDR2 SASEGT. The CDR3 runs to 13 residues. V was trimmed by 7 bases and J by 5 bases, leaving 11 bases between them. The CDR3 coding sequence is TGTGCCAGCATTCTTACGGGGACCGGGGAGCTGTTTTTT. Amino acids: CASILTGTGELFF.

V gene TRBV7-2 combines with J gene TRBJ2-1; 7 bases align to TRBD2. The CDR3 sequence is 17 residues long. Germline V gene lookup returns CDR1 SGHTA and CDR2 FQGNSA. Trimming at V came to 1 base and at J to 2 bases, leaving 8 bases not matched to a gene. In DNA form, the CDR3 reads TGTGCCAGCAGCTTAGAAGGCGGGAGTAACCCCTACAATGAGCAGTTCTTC. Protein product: CASSLEGGSNPYNEQFF.

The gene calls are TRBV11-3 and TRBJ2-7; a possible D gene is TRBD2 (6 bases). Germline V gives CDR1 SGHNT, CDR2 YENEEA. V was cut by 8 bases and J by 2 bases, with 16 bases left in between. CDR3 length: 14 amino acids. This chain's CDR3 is CASSPRGLTYEQYF. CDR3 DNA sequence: TGTGCCAGCTCGCCAAGGGGACTCACCTACGAGCAGTACTTC. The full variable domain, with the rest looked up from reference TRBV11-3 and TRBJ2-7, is EAGVVQSPRYKIIEKKQPVAFWCNPISGHNTLYWYLQNLGQGPELLIRYENEEAVDDSQLPKDRFSAERLKGVDSTLKIQPAELGDSAVYLCASSPRGLTYEQYFGPGTRLTVT.